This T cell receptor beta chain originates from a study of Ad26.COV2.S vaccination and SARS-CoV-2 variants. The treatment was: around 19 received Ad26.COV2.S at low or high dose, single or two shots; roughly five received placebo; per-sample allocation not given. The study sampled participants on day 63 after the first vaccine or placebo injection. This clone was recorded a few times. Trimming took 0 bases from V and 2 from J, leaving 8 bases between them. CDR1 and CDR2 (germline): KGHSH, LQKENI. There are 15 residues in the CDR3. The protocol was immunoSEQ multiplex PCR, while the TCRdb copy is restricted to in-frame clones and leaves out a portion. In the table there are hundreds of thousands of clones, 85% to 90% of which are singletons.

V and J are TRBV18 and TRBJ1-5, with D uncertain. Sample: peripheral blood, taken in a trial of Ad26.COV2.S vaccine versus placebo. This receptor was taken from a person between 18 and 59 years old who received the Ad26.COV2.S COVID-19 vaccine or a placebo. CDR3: CASSPPAGGNQPQHF. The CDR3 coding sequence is TGTGCCAGCTCACCACCGGCAGGAGGCAATCAGCCCCAGCATTTT.